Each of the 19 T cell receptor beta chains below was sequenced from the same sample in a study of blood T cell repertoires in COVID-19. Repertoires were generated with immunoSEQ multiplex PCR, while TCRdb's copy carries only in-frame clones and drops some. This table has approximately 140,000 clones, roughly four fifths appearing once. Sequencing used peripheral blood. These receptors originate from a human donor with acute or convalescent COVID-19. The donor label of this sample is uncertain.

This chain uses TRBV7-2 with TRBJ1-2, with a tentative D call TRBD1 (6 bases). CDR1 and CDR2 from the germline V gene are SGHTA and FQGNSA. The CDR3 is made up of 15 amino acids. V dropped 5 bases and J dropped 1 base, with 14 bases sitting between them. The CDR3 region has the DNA TGTGCCAGCAGCCCAAGGGGGGGCGGTAACTATGGCTACACCTTC. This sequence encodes CASSPRGGGNYGYTF. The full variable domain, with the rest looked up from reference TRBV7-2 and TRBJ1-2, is GAGVSQSPSNKVTEKGKDVELRCDPISGHTALYWYRQSLGQGLEFLIYFQGNSAPDKSGLPSDRFSAERTGGSVSTLTIQRTQQEDSAVYLCASSPRGGGNYGYTFGSGTRLTVV.

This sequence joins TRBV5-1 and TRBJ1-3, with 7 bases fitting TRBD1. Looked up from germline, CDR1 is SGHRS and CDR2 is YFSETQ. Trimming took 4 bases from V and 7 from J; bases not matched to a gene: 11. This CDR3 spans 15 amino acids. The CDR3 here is CASSPRTGQKNTIYF. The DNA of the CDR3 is TGCGCCAGCAGCCCCAGGACAGGTCAGAAGAACACCATATATTTT.

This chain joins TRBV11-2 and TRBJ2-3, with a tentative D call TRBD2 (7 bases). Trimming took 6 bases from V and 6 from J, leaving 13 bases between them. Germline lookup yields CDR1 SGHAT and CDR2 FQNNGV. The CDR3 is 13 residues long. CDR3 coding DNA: TGTGCCAGCAGTCGTAGGGGGGGGGATACGCAGTATTTT. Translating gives CASSRRGGDTQYF. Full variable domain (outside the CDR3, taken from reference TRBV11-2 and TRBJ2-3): EAGVAQSPRYKIIEKRQSVAFWCNPISGHATLYWYQQILGQGPKLLIQFQNNGVVDDSQLPKDRFSAERLKGVDSTLKIQPAKLEDSAVYLCASSRRGGDTQYFGPGTRLTVL.

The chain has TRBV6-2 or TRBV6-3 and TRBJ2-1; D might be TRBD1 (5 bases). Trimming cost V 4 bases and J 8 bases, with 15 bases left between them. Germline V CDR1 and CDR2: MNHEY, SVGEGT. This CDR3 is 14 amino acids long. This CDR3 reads CASSSRVTTDEQFF. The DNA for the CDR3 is TGTGCCAGCAGTTCCAGGGTAACTACCGATGAGCAGTTCTTC.

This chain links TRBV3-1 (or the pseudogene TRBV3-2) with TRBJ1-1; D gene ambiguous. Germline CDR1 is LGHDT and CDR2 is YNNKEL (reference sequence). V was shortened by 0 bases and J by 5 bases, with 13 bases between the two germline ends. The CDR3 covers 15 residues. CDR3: CASSQDYWFITEAFF. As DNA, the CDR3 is TGTGCCAGCAGCCAAGATTACTGGTTCATTACTGAAGCTTTCTTT.

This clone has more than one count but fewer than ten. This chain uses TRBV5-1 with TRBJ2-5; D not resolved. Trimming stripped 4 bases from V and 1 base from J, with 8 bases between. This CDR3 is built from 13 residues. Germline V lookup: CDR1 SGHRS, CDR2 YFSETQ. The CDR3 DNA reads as TGCGCCAGCAGCCCGTCCCGCCAAGAGACCCAGTACTTC. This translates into CASSPSRQETQYF.

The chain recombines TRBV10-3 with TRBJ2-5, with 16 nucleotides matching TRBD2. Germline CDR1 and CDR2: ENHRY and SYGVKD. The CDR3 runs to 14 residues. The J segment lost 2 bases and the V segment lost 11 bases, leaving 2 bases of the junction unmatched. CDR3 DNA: TGTGCCTCGGGACTAGCGGGGGGGCAAGAGACCCAGTACTTC. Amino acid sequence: CASGLAGGQETQYF.

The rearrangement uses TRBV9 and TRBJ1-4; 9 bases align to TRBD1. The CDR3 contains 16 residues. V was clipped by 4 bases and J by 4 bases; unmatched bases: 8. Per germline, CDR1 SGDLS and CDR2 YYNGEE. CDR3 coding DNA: TGTGCCAGCAGCCGTAGAGTGGGACAGGGTAATGAAAAACTGTTTTTT. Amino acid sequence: CASSRRVGQGNEKLFF.

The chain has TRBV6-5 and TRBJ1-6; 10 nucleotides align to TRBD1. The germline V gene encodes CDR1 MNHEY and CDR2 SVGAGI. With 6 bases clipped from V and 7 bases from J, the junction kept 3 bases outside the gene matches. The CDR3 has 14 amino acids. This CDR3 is CASRTGGMNSPLHF. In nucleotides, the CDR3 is TGTGCCAGCAGGACAGGGGGCATGAATTCACCCCTCCACTTT.

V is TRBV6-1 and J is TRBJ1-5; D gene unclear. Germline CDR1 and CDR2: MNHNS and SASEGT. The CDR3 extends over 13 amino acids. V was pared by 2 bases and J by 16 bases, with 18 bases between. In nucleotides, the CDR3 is TGTGCCAGCAGTGAAAGGCAGAGGGAACCTGAACATTTT. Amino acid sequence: CASSERQREPEHF.

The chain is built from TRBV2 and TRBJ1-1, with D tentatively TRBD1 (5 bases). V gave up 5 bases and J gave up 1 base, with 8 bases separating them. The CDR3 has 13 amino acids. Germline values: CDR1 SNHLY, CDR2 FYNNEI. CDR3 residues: CASSLTENTEAFF. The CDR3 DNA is TGTGCCAGCAGTTTGACAGAGAACACTGAAGCTTTCTTT.

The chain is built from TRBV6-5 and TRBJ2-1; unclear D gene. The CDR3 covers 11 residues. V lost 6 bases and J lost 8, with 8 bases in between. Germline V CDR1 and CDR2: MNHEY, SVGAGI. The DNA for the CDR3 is TGTGCCAGCAGACAAGTCGATGAGCAGTTCTTC. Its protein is CASRQVDEQFF.

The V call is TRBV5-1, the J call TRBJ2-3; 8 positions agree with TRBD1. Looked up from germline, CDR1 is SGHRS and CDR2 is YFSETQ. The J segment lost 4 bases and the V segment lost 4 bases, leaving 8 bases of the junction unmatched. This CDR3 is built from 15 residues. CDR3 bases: TGCGCCAGCAGCCTGCAGGGGGCTGGGGCAGATACGCAGTATTTT. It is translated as CASSLQGAGADTQYF.

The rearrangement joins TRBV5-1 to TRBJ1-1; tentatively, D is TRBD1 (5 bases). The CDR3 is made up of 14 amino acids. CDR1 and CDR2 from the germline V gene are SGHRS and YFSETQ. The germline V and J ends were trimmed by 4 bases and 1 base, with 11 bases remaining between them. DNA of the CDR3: TGCGCCAGCAGCATCCCCGGGGGGAACACTGAAGCTTTCTTT. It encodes CASSIPGGNTEAFF.

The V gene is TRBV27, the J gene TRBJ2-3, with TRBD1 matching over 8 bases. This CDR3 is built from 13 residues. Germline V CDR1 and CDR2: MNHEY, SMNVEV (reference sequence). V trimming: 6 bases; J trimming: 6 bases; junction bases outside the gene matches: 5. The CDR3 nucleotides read TGTGCCAGCAGGGGATACAGGGGGGATACGCAGTATTTT. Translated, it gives CASRGYRGDTQYF.

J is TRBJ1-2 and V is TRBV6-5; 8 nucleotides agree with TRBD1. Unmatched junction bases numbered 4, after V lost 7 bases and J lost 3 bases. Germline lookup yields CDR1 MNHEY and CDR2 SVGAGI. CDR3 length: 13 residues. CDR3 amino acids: CASTQDRDYGYTF. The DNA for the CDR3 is TGTGCCAGCACCCAGGACAGGGACTATGGCTACACCTTC.

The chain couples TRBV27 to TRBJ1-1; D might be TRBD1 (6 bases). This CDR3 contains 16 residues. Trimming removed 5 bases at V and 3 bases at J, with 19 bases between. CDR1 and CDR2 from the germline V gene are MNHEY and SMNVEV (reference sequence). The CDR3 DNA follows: TGTGCCAGCAGTAGAGACCGGGACATGTCCCACACTGAAGCTTTCTTT. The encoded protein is CASSRDRDMSHTEAFF.

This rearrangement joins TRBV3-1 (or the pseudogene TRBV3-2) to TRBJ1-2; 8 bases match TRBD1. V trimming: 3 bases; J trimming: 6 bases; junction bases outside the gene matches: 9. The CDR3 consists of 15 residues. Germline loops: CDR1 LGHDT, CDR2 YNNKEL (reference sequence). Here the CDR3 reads CASSQRDRRYHGYTF. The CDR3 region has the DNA TGTGCCAGCAGCCAGAGGGACAGGCGGTATCATGGCTACACCTTC.

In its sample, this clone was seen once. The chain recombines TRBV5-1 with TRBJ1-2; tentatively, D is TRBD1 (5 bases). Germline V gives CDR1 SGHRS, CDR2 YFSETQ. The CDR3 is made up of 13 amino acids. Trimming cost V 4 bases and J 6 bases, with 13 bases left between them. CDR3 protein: CASSLGVGDGYTF. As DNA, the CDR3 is TGCGCCAGCAGCCTGGGAGTAGGGGATGGCTACACCTTC.